Listed below are T cell receptor beta chains from one sample, sequenced in a study of cytomegalovirus exposure and HLA in healthy donors. Profiled with immunoSEQ multiplex PCR; TCRdb holds only in-frame clones, not every one. Of around 90,000 clones listed, more than 55% were seen once; the top ten hold about 2.3%. Sequencing used PBMCs. Every receptor here comes from a human donor in good health. The conserved cysteine and the conserved F or W are not part of the CDR3 here.

TRBJ1-1 | TRBV10-2 | ASSEASADTEAF
TRBJ2-1 | TRBV7-6 | ASSLTLVFGTSVNEQF
TRBJ2-7 | TRBV18 | ASSSLGGNEQY
TRBJ1-1 | TRBV5-1 | ASNEAAGGADTEAF
TRBJ2-7 | TRBV2 | ATQGDRLGEQY
TRBJ1-4 | TRBV9 | ASSVADRVTNEKLF
TRBJ2-5 | TRBV5-4 | ASSLLAGGPGTQY
TRBJ1-6 | TRBV2 | ASTESGRDSPLH
TRBJ1-1 | TRBV10-3 | AISVGAGENTEAF
TRBJ1-6 | TRBV6-6 | ASSFPRDSNSPLH
TRBJ1-6 | TRBV14 | ASSFYRDRANSPLH
TRBJ1-5 | TRBV19 | ASSPRQGSNQPQH
TRBJ2-3 | TRBV6-5 | ASSYSGASETQY
TRBJ1-1 | TRBV4-1 | ASSQVAGGNTEAF
TRBJ2-5 | TRBV5-1 | ASSLFSGGVGETQY
TRBJ1-1 | TRBV5-1 | ASSAFRDRGTEAF
TRBJ1-1 | TRBV19 | ASRGHSGTEAF